One and the same sample provided the 9 T cell receptor beta chains below, sequenced in a study of vaccination and CD4 T cells after COVID-19 (dated by TCRdb to 2021 to 2024). Their target antigens are unknown. Library preparation used PCR. Sequencing relied on an Illumina iSeq 100. DNA from cultured CD4+ T cells was subjected to TCR sequencing with the Oncomine TCR Beta short-read assay at the Johns Hopkins FTIC core. TCRdb cleaned the public reads at Q25 with fastp, built clones with MiXCR and kept in-frame beta chains. Entries that share a CDR3 protein sequence are merged under the most common genes and DNA. In this sample the table shows 6,000 to 7,500 distinct CDR3 sequences, less than 40% of which occur a single time. Roughly 19% of the sample rests with the top ten. The sample's treatment or condition label, decoded: roughly 11-day PBMC culture with coronavirus spike peptide pools or control peptides (ViraFEST assay). CD4+ T cells from unexposed donors were collected before the COVID-19 pandemic (2011-2018).

The sequencing input was CD4+ T cells from blood, cultured in vitro. Source of these receptors: a human donor in good health.

The genes are TRBV7-6 and TRBJ2-5, with 9 bases aligning to TRBD2. From germline, CDR1 is SGHVS and CDR2 FNYEAQ. Losses at the gene ends were 3 bases for V and 5 bases for J; bases not matched to a gene: 16. CDR3 length equals 18 residues. The CDR3 region is CASSFAVVAGGPGETQYF. CDR3 nucleotide sequence: TGTGCCAGCAGCTTTGCGGTAGTTGCGGGGGGGCCTGGCGAGACCCAGTACTTC. Based on the CDR3 plus reference TRBV7-6 and TRBJ2-5, the full variable domain is GAGVSQSPRYKVTKRGQDVALRCDPISGHVSLYWYRQALGQGPEFLTYFNYEAQQDKSGLPNDRFSAERPEGSISTLTIQRTEQRDSAMYRCASSFAVVAGGPGETQYFGPGTRLLVL.

The chain employs TRBV14 and TRBJ1-1; D not resolved. CDR1 SGHDN and CDR2 FVKESK come from the germline V gene. This CDR3 has 16 residues. V shed 0 bases and J shed 1 base, with 12 bases lying between them. CDR3: CASSQDRKVGNTEAFF. The CDR3 nucleotides read TGTGCCAGCAGCCAAGATAGGAAGGTTGGGAACACTGAAGCTTTCTTT.

The chain is built from TRBV9 and TRBJ2-2, with TRBD1 matching over 7 bases. After removal of 4 bases from V and 2 bases from J, the junction contained 8 bases not matched to a gene. The CDR3 consists of 16 residues. Germline loops: CDR1 SGDLS, CDR2 YYNGEE. DNA of the CDR3: TGTGCCAGCAGCTCCCGAGGGACAGTAAACACCGGGGAGCTGTTTTTT. It yields the protein CASSSRGTVNTGELFF.

CDR3: CASSDSTSANGELFF. Written as DNA, the CDR3 is TGCGCCAGCAGTGATTCGACTAGCGCAAACGGGGAGCTGTTTTTT. The gene calls are TRBV10-1 and TRBJ2-2; TRBD2 agrees at 8 bases. In germline, CDR1 is WNHNN, CDR2 SYGVQD (reference sequence). This CDR3 is 15 amino acids long. Trimming took 3 bases from V and 7 from J; bases not matched to a gene: 7.

The genes are TRBV29-1 and TRBJ1-1; 7 bases line up with TRBD1. Looked up from germline, CDR1 is SQVTM and CDR2 is ANQGSEA. Trimming at V came to 6 bases and at J to 11 bases, leaving 9 bases not matched to a gene. CDR3 length: 11 residues. The DNA of the CDR3 is TGCAGCGTAGACAGGGTAGAAGCGGCTTTCTTT. This gives the protein CSVDRVEAAFF.

The V call is TRBV30, the J call TRBJ1-1; 7 bases are shared with TRBD1. CDR1 and CDR2 from the germline V gene are GTSNPN and SVGIG (reference sequence). This CDR3 contains 15 residues. The V and J ends lost 5 bases and 6 bases, in that order; junction bases with no gene match: 15. The CDR3 region is CAWGGGSPFRAEAFF. The CDR3 DNA sequence: TGTGCCTGGGGAGGGGGCAGTCCCTTTAGGGCTGAAGCTTTCTTT.

This clonotype occurred a few times. The V gene is TRBV23-1, the J gene TRBJ1-5; D gene unclear. TRBV23-1 is an ORF, with its function uncertain. This CDR3 region has 16 residues. The germline V and J ends were trimmed by 1 base and 7 bases, with 17 bases remaining between them. This CDR3 reads CASSQCPIITGQPQHF. The CDR3 DNA reads as TGCGCCAGCAGTCAATGTCCGATAATCACGGGGCAGCCCCAGCATTTT.

The table lists this clonotype with a few counts. The V call is TRBV20-1, the J call TRBJ2-7; 12 nucleotides agree with TRBD2. Germline V lookup: CDR1 DFQATT, CDR2 SNEGSKA (reference sequence). V dropped 0 bases and J dropped 4; count of bases not matched to a gene: 4. The CDR3 loop spans 15 amino acids. The CDR3 region has the DNA TGCAGTGCTAGAGACCTAGCGGGAGGGCCTTACGAGCAGTACTTC. Translated, it gives CSARDLAGGPYEQYF.

The chain has TRBV11-1 and TRBJ1-1, with D possibly matching TRBD1 (6 bases). Trimming removed 5 bases from V and 4 bases from J, with 17 bases in between. The CDR3 is made up of 15 amino acids. Per the germline V gene, CDR1 is SGHAT and CDR2 is FQDESV (reference sequence). The CDR3, as DNA: TGTGCCAGCAGCCCCAGACAGGATAGCTTCACTGAAGCTTTCTTT. As protein: CASSPRQDSFTEAFF. Supplemented by reference TRBV11-1 and TRBJ1-1, the full variable domain reads EAEVAQSPRYKITEKSQAVAFWCDPISGHATLYWYRQILGQGPELLVQFQDESVVDDSQLPKDRFSAERLKGVDSTLKIQPAELGDSAMYLCASSPRQDSFTEAFFGQGTRLTVV.